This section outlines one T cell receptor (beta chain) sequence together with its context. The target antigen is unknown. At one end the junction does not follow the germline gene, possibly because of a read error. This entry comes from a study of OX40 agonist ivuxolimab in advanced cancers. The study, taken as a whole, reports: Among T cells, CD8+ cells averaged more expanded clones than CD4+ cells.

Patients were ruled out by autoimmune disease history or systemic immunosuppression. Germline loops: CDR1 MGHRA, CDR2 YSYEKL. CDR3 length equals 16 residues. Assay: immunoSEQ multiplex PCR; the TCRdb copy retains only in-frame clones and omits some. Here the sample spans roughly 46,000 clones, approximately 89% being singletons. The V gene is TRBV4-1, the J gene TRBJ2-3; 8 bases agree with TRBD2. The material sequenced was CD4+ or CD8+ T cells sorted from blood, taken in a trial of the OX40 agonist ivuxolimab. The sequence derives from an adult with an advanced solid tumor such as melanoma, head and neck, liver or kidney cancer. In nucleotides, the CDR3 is TGCGCCAGCAGCCAAGGGGTTAGCGGGATTTCAGATACGCGGTATTTT. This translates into CASSQGVSGISDTRYF.